These 23 T cell receptor beta chains share one sample of origin, sequenced in a study of blood T cell repertoires in COVID-19. The method was immunoSEQ multiplex PCR; TCRdb's version includes in-frame clones alone and lacks a portion of them. The sample contains about 170,000 clones, more than 75% of which appear only once. The sample taken for sequencing was peripheral blood. These receptors all come from a man aged 70-80 years with acute or convalescent COVID-19.

The rearrangement links TRBV7-2 to TRBJ2-7; 8 bases are shared with TRBD1. Germline assignment: CDR1 SGHTA and CDR2 FQGNSA. The CDR3 is 13 amino acids. With 5 bases clipped from V and 6 bases from J, the junction kept 6 bases outside the gene matches. DNA for the CDR3: TGTGCCAGCAGCCTACAGGACAGGGTCGAGCAGTACTTC. Its translation is CASSLQDRVEQYF.

The rearrangement joins TRBV29-1 to TRBJ2-3; possibly TRBD1 for D (6 bases). The V end was cut by 4 bases, the J end by 0 bases, with 14 bases between. Germline V gene data show CDR1 as SQVTM and CDR2 as ANQGSEA. This CDR3 region has 15 residues. CDR3 DNA sequence: TGCAGCGTTGTTGGGGGCCGATCTAGCACAGATACGCAGTATTTT. Its protein product is CSVVGGRSSTDTQYF.

The chain couples TRBV30 to TRBJ2-3; D is possibly TRBD1 (5 bases). The germline V and J ends were trimmed by 6 bases and 0 bases, with 13 bases remaining between them. Germline V gene sequence: CDR1 GTSNPN, CDR2 SVGIG (reference sequence). This CDR3 has 14 amino acids. CDR3 coding DNA: TGTGCCTGTTCAGGGCGGCTTAGCACAGATACGCAGTATTTT. Its protein is CACSGRLSTDTQYF.

The chain couples TRBV2 to TRBJ1-1, with TRBD1 identical over 7 bases. This CDR3 is built from 12 residues. Germline assignment: CDR1 SNHLY and CDR2 FYNNEI. Trimming at V came to 10 bases and at J to 13 bases, leaving 15 bases not matched to a gene. The CDR3 DNA reads as TGTGCCAAAGCAGGAGGGGGCGGGATTGGTTTCTTT. Amino acids: CAKAGGGGIGFF.

Details on this clone: An end of the junction differs from the germline gene, which may be a read error. The chain has TRBV5-1 and TRBJ1-4, with D uncertain. There are 14 residues in the CDR3. CDR1 SGHRS and CDR2 YFSETQ come from the germline V gene. CDR3 in amino acids: CASREREPNGKLFF. CDR3 in DNA: TGCGCCAGCCGTGAGCGGGAGCCCAATGGAAAACTGTTTTTT.

On this clone: This same CDR3 is encoded by further DNA sequences in the sample. The chain employs TRBV6-2 or TRBV6-3 and TRBJ2-1, with 8 bases lining up with TRBD2. The germline V gene encodes CDR1 MNHEY and CDR2 SVGEGT. The CDR3 is made up of 17 amino acids. Trimming at V came to 3 bases and at J to 4 bases, leaving 11 bases not matched to a gene. CDR3 sequence (DNA): TGTGCCAGCAGTTATTCCCCCCCGCGGGGGGTATACAATGAGCAGTTCTTC. Protein product: CASSYSPPRGVYNEQFF.

This sequence joins TRBV6-2 or TRBV6-3 and TRBJ2-7; 7 nucleotides line up with TRBD1. The CDR3 length is 14 residues. CDR1 is MNHEY and CDR2 is SVGEGT in the germline V gene. V shed 0 bases, J shed 6 bases, and the junction held 5 bases outside the gene matches. CDR3 coding DNA: TGTGCCAGCAGTTACTCAGAGGGGGCGGTCGAGCAGTACTTC. Translation: CASSYSEGAVEQYF.

J is TRBJ1-4 and V is TRBV3-1 (or the pseudogene TRBV3-2); 7 bases map to TRBD1. This CDR3 has 15 residues. Trimming at V came to 5 bases and at J to 8 bases, leaving 11 bases not matched to a gene. Germline assignment: CDR1 LGHDT and CDR2 YNNKEL (reference sequence). The CDR3 DNA sequence: TGTGCCAGCAGCACACGACAGGGCAGCTCGGAAAAACTGTTTTTT. It specifies CASSTRQGSSEKLFF.

This chain uses TRBV20-1 with TRBJ1-1; 7 bases are shared with TRBD1. Germline trimming cut 2 bases from V and 11 bases from J; bases unmatched to any gene: 5. The CDR3 is 11 residues long. Per the germline V gene, CDR1 is DFQATT and CDR2 is SNEGSKA (reference sequence). This CDR3 reads CSARKTGRAFF. For the CDR3, the DNA is TGCAGTGCTAGAAAGACAGGGAGGGCTTTCTTT.

The V and J genes are TRBV19 and TRBJ2-7; 7 bases align to TRBD2. V lost 5 bases to trimming and J lost 7 bases; unmatched junction nucleotides: 8. CDR3 length: 13 residues. Per germline, CDR1 LNHDA and CDR2 SQIVND (reference sequence). This CDR3 is CASSRTTAGEQYF. DNA for the CDR3: TGTGCCAGTAGTCGGACAACAGCGGGGGAGCAGTACTTC.

The rearrangement joins TRBV6-2 or TRBV6-3 to TRBJ1-2; D is uncertain. V lost 5 bases to trimming and J lost 1 base, with 17 bases between them. The CDR3 extends over 16 amino acids. CDR1 and CDR2 (germline): MNHEY, SVGEGT. CDR3 DNA sequence: TGTGCCAGCAGTCAACCCGCGGGCTCATTTAACTATGGCTACACCTTC. Protein sequence: CASSQPAGSFNYGYTF.

This clone has just a few counts. The rearrangement uses TRBV3-1 (or the pseudogene TRBV3-2) and TRBJ2-1, with D possibly TRBD1 on 6 matching bases. The ends were cut back, 11 bases at V and 10 bases at J, with 15 bases in the middle. The CDR3 extends over 11 amino acids. Germline V gives CDR1 LGHDT, CDR2 YNNKEL (reference sequence). CDR3 nucleotides: TGTGCCGCTTCAGGGGTAGGGGAGCAGTTCTTC. Translated: CAASGVGEQFF.

The chain joins TRBV25-1 to TRBJ2-2, with 9 bases lining up with TRBD2. CDR3 length: 16 amino acids. Looked up from germline, CDR1 is MGHDK and CDR2 is SYGVNS. Trimming removed 4 bases from V and 4 bases from J; junction bases left unmatched: 7. In DNA form, the CDR3 reads TGTGCCAGCAGTGGGTCTAGCGGGATGGGCACCGGGGAGCTGTTTTTT. Translated: CASSGSSGMGTGELFF.

CDR3 in amino acids: CASSLAGGFSYNEQFF. In nucleotides, the CDR3 is TGCGCCAGCAGCTTGGCCGGCGGGTTCTCCTACAATGAGCAGTTCTTC. The J gene is TRBJ2-1, the V gene TRBV5-1; D is perhaps TRBD2 (5 bases). Germline V lookup: CDR1 SGHRS, CDR2 YFSETQ. The CDR3 consists of 16 residues. V was shortened by 0 bases and J by 0 bases, with 10 bases between the two germline ends.

The chain uses TRBV9 and TRBJ1-2; TRBD1 is a possible D gene (5 bases). V was trimmed by 4 bases and J by 0 bases, leaving 10 bases between them. The CDR3 consists of 14 residues. CDR1 is SGDLS, CDR2 YYNGEE, per germline. CDR3 bases: TGTGCCAGCAGCCCGGGCAGGGCTAACTATGGCTACACCTTC. It translates to CASSPGRANYGYTF. The full variable domain, in which reference TRBV9 and TRBJ1-2 provide the parts outside the CDR3, is DSGVTQTPKHLITATGQRVTLRCSPRSGDLSVYWYQQSLDQGLQFLIQYYNGEERAKGNILERFSAQQFPDLHSELNLSSLELGDSALYFCASSPGRANYGYTFGSGTRLTVV.

The chain joins TRBV5-1 to TRBJ2-3, with D perhaps TRBD2 (5 bases). V was clipped by 7 bases and J by 4 bases, with 16 bases between them. This CDR3 comprises 14 residues. Germline CDR1 reads SGHRS; CDR2 reads YFSETQ. This CDR3 is CASRPGVHSDTQYF. CDR3 sequence (DNA): TGCGCCAGCCGTCCCGGGGTTCATTCAGATACGCAGTATTTT.

V is TRBV3-1 (or the pseudogene TRBV3-2) and J is TRBJ2-2; weak D call: TRBD2 (7 bases). Trimming cost V 1 base and J 0 bases, with 18 bases left between them. This CDR3 has 19 residues. Germline V gene data show CDR1 as LGHDT and CDR2 as YNNKEL (reference sequence). As DNA, the CDR3 is TGTGCCAGCAGCCAAGGAATTTATGTGGGGGGGCCGAACACCGGGGAGCTGTTTTTT. This sequence encodes CASSQGIYVGGPNTGELFF.

The J gene is TRBJ1-6, the V gene TRBV28; 8 positions agree with TRBD1. With V trimmed by 6 bases and J by 5 bases, 6 bases remained unmatched. There are 15 residues in the CDR3. CDR1 is MDHEN and CDR2 is SYDVKM in the germline V gene. The CDR3 reads CASSTDRVDNSPLHF. The CDR3 DNA follows: TGTGCCAGCAGCACGGACAGGGTGGATAATTCACCCCTCCACTTT.

The V gene is TRBV9, the J gene TRBJ2-3; D is undetermined. V lost 8 bases to trimming and J lost 0 bases, with 10 bases between them. The CDR3 covers 13 residues. Germline V gene lookup returns CDR1 SGDLS and CDR2 YYNGEE. The CDR3 spells CASSIASTDTQYF. Here the CDR3 DNA reads TGTGCCAGTTCCATCGCGAGCACAGATACGCAGTATTTT.

The V call is TRBV6-5, the J call TRBJ1-1; TRBD1 might be the D (5 bases). Looked up from germline, CDR1 is MNHEY and CDR2 is SVGAGI. This CDR3 has 13 amino acids. V was shortened by 8 bases and J by 7 bases, with 17 bases between the two germline ends. In DNA, the CDR3 is TGTGCCAGCGGCGGGACTTCCAATCTTGAAGCTTTCTTT. Its protein product is CASGGTSNLEAFF.

The chain joins TRBV21-1 to TRBJ1-2. TRBV21-1 is marked as a pseudogene. The CDR3 covers 13 residues. The CDR3 here is CASSKSSGSGYTF. The CDR3, as DNA: TGTGCCAGCAGCAAATCGTCGGGAAGCGGCTACACCTTC.

The chain links TRBV15 to TRBJ1-1; 11 bases line up with TRBD1. The V segment lost 6 bases and the J segment 10 bases; nucleotides outside the gene matches: 16. Germline V gene lookup returns CDR1 LNHNV and CDR2 YYDKDF (reference sequence). This CDR3 has 16 amino acids. The CDR3 bases are TGTGCCACCAGGCGCGGGCGAGGACAGGGGGCGGCAGTAGCTTTCTTT. It specifies CATRRGRGQGAAVAFF.

The chain combines TRBV6-2 or TRBV6-3 with TRBJ2-7; possibly TRBD2 for D (5 bases). Trimming stripped 3 bases from V and 4 bases from J, with 13 bases between. From germline, CDR1 is MNHEY and CDR2 SVGEGT. CDR3 length: 14 amino acids. CDR3: CASSYTGSTYEQYF. DNA of the CDR3: TGTGCCAGCAGTTATACGGGATCCACATACGAGCAGTACTTC.